The present entry profiles one T cell receptor beta chain with its context. This clonotype was recorded many times. Its antigen is unknown. Base qualities were left out, and no much larger clone turns up one base away. The library was prepared using 5' RACE. The reads were generated on an Illumina HiSeq 2000. A universal primer binding site was introduced by template switching, and a unique molecular identifier was present in the final cDNA, enabling accurate counting of TCR cDNA molecules. First-strand cDNA for TCR alpha and beta chains was synthesized from specific primers in the conserved constant-segment region. To control for contamination, each cDNA library was double barcoded with a SMART-Mk sample barcode plus Illumina barcodes. TruSeq adapter sequences, together with Illumina sample barcodes, were added in two successive PCR steps. TCR alpha and beta cDNA libraries were sequenced on the Illumina HiSeq platform with custom primers. In the authors' own workflow: MiGEC processed the raw reads to extract unique molecular identifiers, while MiXCR was used to determine the CDR3 positions. Recombination models were inferred per individual with the repgenHMM and IGoR tools using an EM algorithm. Shared clonotype analysis was performed with the tcR package in R, normalizing sharing by the product of cloneset sizes. Out-of-frame nonproductive sequences were analyzed to study raw recombination free of thymic and clonal selection effects. TCRdb cleaned the public reads at Q25 with fastp, built clones with MiXCR and kept in-frame beta chains. Records with the same CDR3 protein are collapsed into one entry carrying the most frequent genes and DNA. The V and J calls here are based on TCRdb, not the publication. Here the sample has roughly 710,000 distinct CDR3 sequences; 6% to 6.5% occur a single time. Together, the top ten hold roughly 1.8% of the sample.

The record originates from a study of identical twins (TCRdb year 2016). For context, the study as a whole: The study deep-sequenced TCR alpha and beta repertoires from monozygotic twins, unrelated adults of various ages and cord blood to test whether fetal clonotypes persist. To rule out contamination, replicate twin experiments were performed at different times with different library preparation protocols. What the authors observed across the whole study: Fewer insertions were carried by abundant cord blood beta clonotypes; a weaker similar trend was observed in young adult naive repertoires, while no such trend was observed in memory repertoires. Because the same donors could not be followed over many years, conclusions were based on cross-sectional statistical analysis. Out-of-frame TCR alpha sequences shared between twins showed an excess of low generation-probability sequences compared with coincidental sharing between unrelated individuals. The excess sharing between twins in beta out-of-frame sequences was weaker because fewer shared sequences reduced the signal-to-noise ratio. Out-of-frame TCR alpha sharing in monozygotic twins was systematically underestimated by recombination models, whereas sharing between unrelated individuals was in agreement with the recombination models. Invariant T cells such as MAIT and iNKT could partly confound zero-insertion analyses, though diverse VJ usage argued against this for most clonotypes.

Trimming costs V 7 bases and J 6 bases, and their ends lie 13 bases apart. According to the germline V gene, CDR1 reads SQVTM and CDR2 reads ANQGSEA. From the cysteine up to the phenylalanine, the CDR3 has a length of 12 residues. Only CDR3 DNA remains: 36 bases, in frame from the first base. Every donor in the study was a healthy Caucasian. The researchers also sequenced three unrelated adults who were not twins: a male aged 18 to 29, a male aged 50 to 60, and a female aged 50 to 60. Miltenyi CD45RO+ enrichment and human naive T-cell isolation kits were used to isolate memory (CD45RO+) and naive T cells from PBMC.

The rearranged segments are TRBV29-1 and TRBJ2-1; the D region may be TRBD1 or TRBD2, each matching 6 bases equally. The TCR comes from a man between 18 and 35 years old in good health. Sample: naive T cells sorted from blood. The cell subset or site label of this sample denotes: cells isolated with a human naive T-cell isolation kit. The DNA sequence is TGCAGCGGAGGGGGGTGGGGCAATGAGCAGTTCTTC. It encodes CSGGGWGNEQFF.